The 30 T cell receptor beta chains listed next were all sequenced from one sample in a study of identical twins. TCRdb reprocessed the 5' RACE reads with MiXCR, giving one entry per CDR3 protein. This table has around 370,000 distinct CDR3 sequences, roughly 9% appearing once. The sequenced material came from naive T cells sorted from blood. These receptors were collected from a woman aged 45 to 65 in good health.

This clonotype came up a few times. This chain connects TRBV19 to TRBJ2-7; D is possibly TRBD2 (6 bases). With 7 bases removed from V and 3 bases from J, the gap between germline ends came to 16 bases. CDR3 length equals 14 residues. The V gene's germline CDR1 is LNHDA and CDR2 SQIVND (reference sequence). In DNA form, the CDR3 reads TGTGCCAGTACAGGTCCCTCCGGGGGCTACGAGCAGTACTTC. Protein sequence: CASTGPSGGYEQYF.

The J gene is TRBJ1-2, the V gene TRBV7-9, with TRBD1 identical over 10 bases. The CDR3 runs to 12 residues. CDR1 SEHNR and CDR2 FQNEAQ come from the germline V gene (reference sequence). CDR3 in amino acids: CAITGTGDGYTF. In DNA form, the CDR3 reads TGTGCTATTACCGGGACAGGGGATGGCTACACCTTC.

This clonotype was observed a handful of times. V usage is TRBV11-2 and J usage is TRBJ2-5; the match to TRBD1 covers 7 bases. Trimming cost V 5 bases and J 2 bases; bases outside gene matches: 8. Looked up from germline, CDR1 is SGHAT and CDR2 is FQNNGV. The CDR3 is 15 residues long. CDR3 nucleotide sequence: TGTGCCAGCAGCGTACAAAGGGGGCCACAAGAGACCCAGTACTTC. Protein sequence: CASSVQRGPQETQYF.

The sample holds a few counts of this clonotype. V and J are TRBV30 and TRBJ1-1; D ambiguous. V shed 0 bases and J shed 5 bases, with 10 bases lying between them. CDR1 and CDR2 from the germline V gene are GTSNPN and SVGIG (reference sequence). This CDR3 contains 13 residues. The CDR3 DNA is TGTGCCTGGAGTGTCAGTGATGGGACTGAAGCTTTCTTT. Translating it yields CAWSVSDGTEAFF.

This clonotype turned up a few times. This sequence joins TRBV11-3 and TRBJ2-1; TRBD2 might be the D (6 bases). Trimming removed 1 base from V and 8 bases from J, with 15 bases in between. CDR1 and CDR2 from the germline V gene are SGHNT and YENEEA. The CDR3 length is 15 residues. The CDR3 DNA reads TGTGCCAGCAGCTTAGTTAGCGGCGCCGGGGATGAGCAGTTCTTC. Its translation is CASSLVSGAGDEQFF.

The V call is TRBV9, the J call TRBJ2-7; no clear D. Germline values: CDR1 SGDLS, CDR2 YYNGEE. There are 14 residues in the CDR3. Trimming removed 0 bases from V and 3 bases from J, with 10 bases in between. This CDR3 reads CASSVGAQLYEQYF. CDR3 coding DNA: TGTGCCAGCAGCGTAGGTGCGCAACTCTACGAGCAGTACTTC.

In this sample, this clonotype turned up many times. V is TRBV6-5 and J is TRBJ2-1, with 10 bases fitting TRBD2. Germline trimming cut 4 bases from V and 7 bases from J; bases unmatched to any gene: 7. There are 15 residues in the CDR3. Germline loops: CDR1 MNHEY, CDR2 SVGAGI. CDR3 sequence (DNA): TGTGCCAGCAGTTCTCTAGCGGGAGAATTGAATGAGCAGTTCTTC. As protein: CASSSLAGELNEQFF.

This chain uses TRBV5-1 with TRBJ1-1; maybe TRBD1 (5 bases). The V gene's germline CDR1 is SGHRS and CDR2 YFSETQ. This CDR3 has 15 amino acids. Trimming pared 3 bases from V and 5 bases from J, leaving 17 bases between. CDR3 DNA: TGCGCCAGCAGCTATAGCAGGGCTATTGCAACTGAAGCTTTCTTT. The encoded protein is CASSYSRAIATEAFF.

This chain connects TRBV10-3 to TRBJ2-3; D is unresolved. The CDR3 runs to 14 residues. V dropped 3 bases and J dropped 6 bases, with 13 bases sitting between them. CDR1 is ENHRY and CDR2 is SYGVKD in the germline V gene. In DNA form, the CDR3 reads TGTGCCATCAGTGATGTCGATTGGACGGATACGCAGTATTTT. As protein: CAISDVDWTDTQYF.

In DNA, the CDR3 is TGTGCCACCAGTGATTACGGGACTAGCTTCCGGCAGTTCTTC. Its translation: CATSDYGTSFRQFF. The V and J genes are TRBV24-1 and TRBJ2-1; the match to TRBD2 covers 9 bases. Germline CDR1 is KGHDR and CDR2 is SFDVKD. V dropped 2 bases and J dropped 12; count of bases not matched to a gene: 7. The CDR3 totals 14 residues.

The CDR3: CASSGGLGNTDTQYF. The DNA of the CDR3 is TGTGCCAGTAGCGGGGGACTAGGCAATACAGATACGCAGTATTTT. The V call is TRBV11-2, the J call TRBJ2-3; 9 nucleotides agree with TRBD2. The length of the CDR3 is 15 residues. V trimming: 9 bases; J trimming: 3 bases; junction bases outside the gene matches: 10. Germline loops: CDR1 SGHAT, CDR2 FQNNGV.

This clonotype was detected only a few times. The rearrangement uses TRBV14 and TRBJ2-1; maybe TRBD1 (5 bases). The CDR3 contains 13 residues. Germline CDR1 and CDR2: SGHDN and FVKESK. Trimming removed 2 bases from V and 5 bases from J, with 7 bases in between. CDR3 loop: CASSQYRNNEQFF. The CDR3 region has the DNA TGTGCCAGCAGCCAATACAGGAACAATGAGCAGTTCTTC.

This clonotype came up many times. This chain connects TRBV7-8 to TRBJ2-7; TRBD2 matches at 7 bases. The germline V gene has CDR1 SGHVS and CDR2 FQNEAQ. The CDR3 covers 12 residues. V gave up 5 bases and J gave up 3 bases; unmatched junction bases: 1. CDR3 protein: CASSGRGYEQYF. CDR3 bases: TGTGCCAGCAGCGGGAGGGGCTACGAGCAGTACTTC. Looking up the rest from reference TRBV7-8 and TRBJ2-7 gives the full variable domain: GAGVSQSPRYKVAKRGQDVALRCDPISGHVSLFWYQQALGQGPEFLTYFQNEAQLDKSGLPSDRFFAERPEGSVSTLKIQRTQQEDSAVYLCASSGRGYEQYFGPGTRLTVT.

The chain carries TRBV5-6 and TRBJ2-3; tentative D call: TRBD1 (5 bases). V was shortened by 2 bases and J by 12 bases, with 16 bases between the two germline ends. The CDR3 is made up of 13 amino acids. Per the germline V gene, CDR1 is SGHDT and CDR2 is YYEEEE. The CDR3 DNA follows: TGTGCCAGCAGCTTAACAGGCCGGATCCAACAGTATTTT. Amino acids: CASSLTGRIQQYF.

In this sample, this clonotype turned up a few times. The chain joins TRBV27 to TRBJ2-3, with 10 nucleotides matching TRBD2. From germline, CDR1 is MNHEY and CDR2 SMNVEV (reference sequence). The CDR3 is made up of 18 amino acids. V lost 3 bases, J lost 0 bases, and 9 bases stayed unmatched. The CDR3 sequence: CASSFLVPSGGSTDTQYF. CDR3 sequence (DNA): TGTGCCAGCAGTTTTCTCGTCCCTAGCGGGGGTAGCACAGATACGCAGTATTTT.

This clonotype was detected many times. The gene calls are TRBV27 and TRBJ2-2; D is possibly TRBD2 (5 bases). The V gene lost 8 bases and the J gene lost 7 bases, with 8 bases spanning the gap. CDR3 length equals 11 residues. Germline CDR1 reads MNHEY; CDR2 reads SMNVEV (reference sequence). CDR3 coding DNA: TGTGCCAGCGGACGGGGCGGGGAGCTGTTTTTT. This translates into CASGRGGELFF.

This clonotype was counted between two and nine times. The V and J genes are TRBV20-1 and TRBJ2-2, with D unclear. This CDR3 is 14 amino acids long. The V and J ends lost 3 bases and 7 bases respectively, with 15 bases between them. Per germline, CDR1 DFQATT and CDR2 SNEGSKA (reference sequence). This CDR3 is CSARKVIGVGELFF. In DNA form, the CDR3 reads TGCAGTGCTAGGAAAGTTATTGGTGTCGGGGAGCTGTTTTTT.

This clonotype showed up just a few times. V usage is TRBV29-1 and J usage is TRBJ2-5, with D perhaps TRBD1 (7 bases). Germline loops: CDR1 SQVTM, CDR2 ANQGSEA. Trimming pared 6 bases from V and 5 bases from J, leaving 13 bases between. The CDR3 loop spans 12 amino acids. CDR3 DNA sequence: TGCAGCGTAACAGGGGCGGGGGAGACCCAGTACTTC. Amino acid sequence: CSVTGAGETQYF.

The chain links TRBV11-3 to TRBJ2-2; weak D call: TRBD2 (5 bases). Trimming took off 0 bases at V and 4 bases at J, with 12 bases between the two ends. This CDR3 comprises 16 residues. Germline values: CDR1 SGHNT, CDR2 YENEEA. In nucleotides, the CDR3 is TGTGCCAGCAGCTTAGAGTTGAGGGTAACCACCGGGGAGCTGTTTTTT. It translates to CASSLELRVTTGELFF. Supplemented by reference TRBV11-3 and TRBJ2-2, the full variable domain reads EAGVVQSPRYKIIEKKQPVAFWCNPISGHNTLYWYLQNLGQGPELLIRYENEEAVDDSQLPKDRFSAERLKGVDSTLKIQPAELGDSAVYLCASSLELRVTTGELFFGEGSRLTVL.

This clonotype has a handful of counts. J is TRBJ1-1 and V is TRBV24-1; TRBD1 agrees at 10 bases. V dropped 5 bases and J dropped 6; count of bases not matched to a gene: 8. CDR3 length equals 15 residues. From germline, CDR1 is KGHDR and CDR2 SFDVKD. CDR3 sequence reads: CATSGAGTGVSEAFF. The CDR3 coding sequence is TGTGCCACCAGTGGAGCGGGGACAGGGGTTTCTGAAGCTTTCTTT.

This clonotype was detected many times. This rearrangement joins TRBV6-1 to TRBJ2-7; maybe TRBD2 (5 bases). From germline, CDR1 is MNHNS and CDR2 SASEGT. CDR3 size: 15 residues. V lost 4 bases, J lost 4 bases, and 17 bases lay in between. CDR3 in DNA: TGTGCCAGCAGTGTCGGTGGACTGCGGACGTACGAGCAGTACGTC. Translated: CASSVGGLRTYEQYV.

This clonotype was observed a few times. The chain has TRBV6-1 and TRBJ1-5; D unclear. With 4 bases removed from V and 0 bases from J, the gap between germline ends came to 10 bases. Germline V gives CDR1 MNHNS, CDR2 SASEGT. This CDR3 is built from 15 residues. CDR3 sequence: CASSVTTNSNQPQHF. In DNA form, the CDR3 reads TGTGCCAGCAGTGTCACAACTAATAGCAATCAGCCCCAGCATTTT.

This clonotype appeared a few times. The rearrangement joins TRBV5-6 to TRBJ2-5, with a weak D call TRBD2 (5 bases). The CDR3 loop spans 13 amino acids. V was shortened by 4 bases and J by 5 bases, with 12 bases between the two germline ends. CDR1 SGHDT and CDR2 YYEEEE come from the germline V gene. CDR3 DNA sequence: TGTGCCAGCAGCACGGAGAGGAGGGAGACCCAGTACTTC. Residues: CASSTERRETQYF. The whole variable domain, filled in from reference TRBV5-6 and TRBJ2-5, reads DAGVTQSPTHLIKTRGQQVTLRCSPKSGHDTVSWYQQALGQGPQFIFQYYEEEERQRGNFPDRFSGHQFPNYSSELNVNALLLGDSALYLCASSTERRETQYFGPGTRLLVL.

This clonotype was seen only a few times. The gene calls are TRBV20-1 and TRBJ2-4; weak D call: TRBD2 (7 bases). The V end was cut by 1 base, the J end by 7 bases, with 17 bases between. Germline assignment: CDR1 DFQATT and CDR2 SNEGSKA (reference sequence). The CDR3 is 15 residues long. CDR3 loop: CSARAPEEGGNIQYF. The CDR3 DNA follows: TGCAGTGCTAGAGCCCCTGAGGAGGGGGGGAACATTCAGTACTTC.

The rearrangement links TRBV27 to TRBJ2-7; 10 positions agree with TRBD1. Trimming cost V 7 bases and J 2 bases; bases outside gene matches: 2. Germline loops: CDR1 MNHEY, CDR2 SMNVEV (reference sequence). The CDR3 loop spans 13 amino acids. The CDR3, as DNA: TGTGCCAGCATGGGACAGGGGCCCTACGAGCAGTACTTC. This sequence encodes CASMGQGPYEQYF.

This clonotype was observed a few times. The V gene is TRBV18, the J gene TRBJ1-2, with no clear D. Trimming took off 4 bases at V and 4 bases at J, with 10 bases between the two ends. The germline V gene has CDR1 KGHSH and CDR2 LQKENI. The CDR3 runs to 13 residues. This CDR3 reads CASSQTDGYGYTF. The CDR3 coding sequence is TGTGCCAGCTCACAAACCGACGGCTATGGCTACACCTTC.

This clonotype was recorded many times. The chain combines TRBV11-2 with TRBJ2-3; 7 nucleotides line up with TRBD1. Germline trimming cut 3 bases from V and 2 bases from J; bases unmatched to any gene: 2. The germline V gene has CDR1 SGHAT and CDR2 FQNNGV. This CDR3 has 14 residues. DNA for the CDR3: TGTGCCAGCAGCTTCGGGACAGACACAGATACGCAGTATTTT. Protein sequence: CASSFGTDTDTQYF. Full variable domain (missing parts from reference TRBV11-2 and TRBJ2-3): EAGVAQSPRYKIIEKRQSVAFWCNPISGHATLYWYQQILGQGPKLLIQFQNNGVVDDSQLPKDRFSAERLKGVDSTLKIQPAKLEDSAVYLCASSFGTDTDTQYFGPGTRLTVL.

V is TRBV6-5 and J is TRBJ2-5; D is ambiguous. Germline V gene data show CDR1 as MNHEY and CDR2 as SVGAGI. The length of the CDR3 is 15 residues. The ends were cut back, 0 bases at V and 1 base at J, with 9 bases in the middle. The CDR3 spells CASSYSSNSQETQYF. In DNA form, the CDR3 reads TGTGCCAGCAGTTACTCGAGTAACAGCCAAGAGACCCAGTACTTC.

This clonotype appeared many times. V is TRBV3-1 and J is TRBJ1-2; no clear D gene. The CDR3 has 12 residues. The V gene's germline CDR1 is LGHDT and CDR2 YNNKEL (reference sequence). V was trimmed by 4 bases and J by 8 bases, leaving 11 bases between them. DNA for the CDR3: TGTGCCAGCAGCCGCACAACCAGCGGCTACACCTTC. It codes for CASSRTTSGYTF.

This clonotype was seen more than once but under ten times. The gene calls are TRBV19 and TRBJ1-5; 7 nucleotides agree with TRBD1. In germline, CDR1 is LNHDA, CDR2 SQIVND (reference sequence). The CDR3 runs to 14 residues. Trimming took 6 bases from V and 4 from J; bases not matched to a gene: 6. CDR3 coding DNA: TGTGCCAGTAGAGACCAGGGGGAGAATCAGCCCCAGCATTTT. Its protein is CASRDQGENQPQHF.